The rows below give T cell receptor beta chains drawn from one sample of a study of T-cell reconstitution after alpha-beta-depleted transplantation in children. TCRdb ran MiXCR on the PCR reads and lists one entry per CDR3 protein. The sample contains about 360,000 distinct CDR3 sequences, about 14% of which appear only once. The sequenced sample was PBMCs, obtained from the stem cell graft. The origin of the receptors is a human donor who donated a stem cell graft to a child with Fanconi anemia. CDR3s include the opening cysteine and the closing phenylalanine or tryptophan. A D gene is named only where the DNA matches it firmly. The listing skips clone size in some rows; elsewhere it reads once, few, many or a size class.

>TRBJ2-1|TRBV4-3|few|.
TGCGCCAGCAGCAGATATTTCGGAGGCGGCAATGAGCAGTTCTTC
CASSRYFGGGNEQFF
>TRBJ1-5|TRBV6-2/TRBV6-3|few|TRBD1
TGTGCCAGCAGCCGGGAGGGGGCTGGAAGTCAGCCCCAGCATTTT
CASSREGAGSQPQHF
>TRBJ2-5|TRBV20-1|.|.
TGCAGTGCTAGAGATGCACAGGGTGGGTCAGAGACCCAGTACTTC
CSARDAQGGSETQYF
>TRBJ1-1|TRBV3-1|many|.
TGTGCCAGCAGCCAAGTTCCGGGGGAAGGTGAAGCTTTCTTT
CASSQVPGEGEAFF
>TRBJ1-1|TRBV4-1|few|.
TGCGCCAGCAGCCAAGACTCGACAGTGGGTGAAGCTTTCTTT
CASSQDSTVGEAFF
>TRBJ2-2|TRBV20-1|.|TRBD2
TGCAGTGCTTCCCTCATAGCGGGGGTAACCGGGGAGCTGTTTTTT
CSASLIAGVTGELFF
>TRBJ2-7|TRBV9|.|TRBD1
TGTGCCAGCAGCGTGGGACAGGGGACCTACGAGCAGTACTTC
CASSVGQGTYEQYF
>TRBJ2-7|TRBV6-5|many|.
TGTGCCAGCAGTTCAAATGGGGGCTCCTACGAGCAGTACTTC
CASSSNGGSYEQYF
>TRBJ2-1|TRBV7-8|.|.
TGTGCCAGCAGCTCACAGGGCCGCAGCTCCTACAATGAGCAGTTCTTC
CASSSQGRSSYNEQFF
>TRBJ2-7|TRBV18|.|.
TGTGCCAGCTCTCCACCCTCGTCTGCTCGCGAGCAGTACTTC
CASSPPSSAREQYF
>TRBJ1-1|TRBV7-9|.|.
TGTGCCAGCAGCTTGAGACAGGCTGACACTGAAGCTTTCTTT
CASSLRQADTEAFF
>TRBJ1-1|TRBV18|.|TRBD1
TGTGCCAGCTCACCAACGACAGGGAAGGTGGGGAACACTGAAGCTTTCTTT
CASSPTTGKVGNTEAFF
>TRBJ2-2|TRBV11-2|.|.
TGTGCCAGCAGCTTAGATTTAGGCAGAACAGAGAGCACCGGGGAGCTGTTTTTT
CASSLDLGRTESTGELFF
>TRBJ2-7|TRBV20-1|.|TRBD2
TGCAGTGCTCGAATATTAGCGGGGGGGCCTAATACCTACGAGCAGTACTTC
CSARILAGGPNTYEQYF
>TRBJ2-5|TRBV7-8|many|.
TGTGCCAGCAGCTTGGGGACACCCCAAGAGACCCAGTACTTC
CASSLGTPQETQYF
>TRBJ2-1|TRBV11-1|few|TRBD2
TGTGCCAGCAGCTCCAATAGCGGGGGGGTTTTCAACTCCTACAATGAGCAGTTCTTC
CASSSNSGGVFNSYNEQFF
>TRBJ2-6|TRBV5-1|few|TRBD1
TGCGCCAGCAGCTTGGACAGGGGCTCTGGGGCCAACGTCCTGACTTTC
CASSLDRGSGANVLTF
>TRBJ1-2|TRBV12-3/TRBV12-4|few|TRBD1
TGTGCCAGCAGTGACAGGGGGGTCTCCTATGGCTACACCTTC
CASSDRGVSYGYTF
>TRBJ2-3|TRBV24-1|many|.
TGTGCCACCAGTGATTTAACAGACACAGATACGCAGTATTTT
CATSDLTDTDTQYF
>TRBJ2-7|TRBV10-3|.|TRBD1
TGTGCCATCAGTCCCGGACAGGGGGTCTACGAGCAGTACTTC
CAISPGQGVYEQYF
>TRBJ1-1|TRBV27|few|.
TGTGCCAGCAGTCCCGGACATCTCAATGAAGCTTTCTTT
CASSPGHLNEAFF
>TRBJ2-1|TRBV4-2|many|.
TGTGCCAGCAGCCAAGACTCTTGGTCTGAGCAGTTCTTC
CASSQDSWSEQFF
>TRBJ1-2|TRBV25-1|few|.
TGTGCCAGCAGCGTTACAACTAACTATGGCTACACCTTC
CASSVTTNYGYTF
>TRBJ2-5|TRBV11-2|.|TRBD1
TGTGCCAGCAGCTTCCCGGGACAGGGACAAGAGACCCAGTACTTC
CASSFPGQGQETQYF
>TRBJ1-1|TRBV7-9|.|.
TGTGCCAGCGTGGCGTCGGGGGGCACTGAAGCTTTCTTT
CASVASGGTEAFF
>TRBJ2-7|TRBV18|few|TRBD1
TGTGCCAGCTCACCCGGGACAGCCGACGAGCAGTACTTC
CASSPGTADEQYF
>TRBJ2-3|TRBV20-1|many|.
TGCAGTGTTTGGGGGCAGGCAGATACGCAGTATTTT
CSVWGQADTQYF
>TRBJ2-3|TRBV7-3|.|TRBD1
TGTGCCAGCAGCCCCCGGACAGGGGGCGCGGATACGCAGTATTTT
CASSPRTGGADTQYF
>TRBJ1-5|TRBV7-2|many|.
TGTGCCAGCAGCTTAGTCGGTAAGGCCGGCAATCAGCCCCAGCATTTT
CASSLVGKAGNQPQHF
>TRBJ1-5|TRBV4-3|many|.
TGCGCCAGCAGCCAAGACAGGGGATATCAGCCCCAGCATTTT
CASSQDRGYQPQHF
>TRBJ2-3|TRBV10-3|.|.
TGTGCCATCAGTGAGTTCACAGATACGCAGTATTTT
CAISEFTDTQYF
>TRBJ2-7|TRBV7-2|.|.
TGTGCCAGCAGCCCATCCGGGTACGAGCAGTACTTC
CASSPSGYEQYF
>TRBJ2-5|TRBV6-1|few|TRBD1
TGTGCCAGCAGTCGCAAACAGGGGGGTCAAGAGACCCAGTACTTC
CASSRKQGGQETQYF
>TRBJ1-2|TRBV5-1|many|.
TGCGCCAGCGCTCCCCGGCTTAACTATGGCTACACCTTC
CASAPRLNYGYTF
>TRBJ2-5|TRBV12-3/TRBV12-4|few|TRBD1
TGTGCCAGCAGACAATCTGACAGGGGCCGAGAGACCCAGTACTTC
CASRQSDRGRETQYF
>TRBJ2-6|TRBV5-1|.|TRBD2
TGCGCCAGCAGCAGCCGCCCTAGCGGGGGGAACGGGGCCAACGTCCTGACTTTC
CASSSRPSGGNGANVLTF
>TRBJ1-5|TRBV5-1|.|.
TGCGCCAGCAGCTTGGATGCCGGTAGCAATCAGCCCCAGCATTTT
CASSLDAGSNQPQHF
>TRBJ2-3|TRBV12-3/TRBV12-4|few|.
TGTGCCAGCAGTGGGGGAGCTCGCACAGATACGCAGTATTTT
CASSGGARTDTQYF
>TRBJ2-1|TRBV5-1|.|TRBD2
TGCGCCAGCAGCCCGGAGGGAGGGGTTGAGCAGTTCTTC
CASSPEGGVEQFF
>TRBJ1-1|TRBV5-1|few|.
TGCGCCAGCAGCTTGGTAGGGCAGGGTGAAGCTTTCTTT
CASSLVGQGEAFF
>TRBJ2-1|TRBV5-1|.|.
TGCGCCAGCAGCTTAGGTGTTCCTAGCGTCTCCTACAATGAGCAGTTCTTC
CASSLGVPSVSYNEQFF
>TRBJ2-7|TRBV10-1|few|.
TGCGCCAGCAGTGAGTTAAGTGACGCCTCTTACTACGAGCAGTACTTC
CASSELSDASYYEQYF
>TRBJ2-2|TRBV28|.|.
TGTGCCAGCAGTTTATTGGGAGGCGTCATAACCGGGGAGCTGTTTTTT
CASSLLGGVITGELFF
>TRBJ1-2|TRBV5-1|many|.
TGCGCCAGCGCCCCAGGGACGCCTAACTATGGCTACACCTTC
CASAPGTPNYGYTF
>TRBJ2-3|TRBV7-2|.|TRBD2
TGTGCCAGCAGCCCCCGTAGTAGCGGGGCAGGCGATACGCAGTATTTT
CASSPRSSGAGDTQYF
>TRBJ2-7|TRBV27|many|TRBD1
TGTGCCAGCAGTTCCACAGGGGCTCGCTACGAGCAGTACTTC
CASSSTGARYEQYF
>TRBJ2-2|TRBV6-6|many|.
TGTGCCAGCAGTTACTCGAACGGGGAGCTGTTTTTT
CASSYSNGELFF
>TRBJ2-7|TRBV5-1|.|TRBD1
TGCGCCAGCAGCTCCGGGACAGGGGGCAACGAGCAGTACTTC
CASSSGTGGNEQYF
>TRBJ2-1|TRBV20-1|few|TRBD1
TGCAGTGCCGAGAGGGACAGGGGAGGCGATGAGCAGTTCTTC
CSAERDRGGDEQFF
>TRBJ2-3|TRBV7-2|.|.
TGTGCCAGCAGCTTACACTTACTAACAGATACGCAGTATTTT
CASSLHLLTDTQYF
>TRBJ2-5|TRBV5-1|many|.
TGCGCCAGCGGGCTTGGGCGTGAAGAGACCCAGTACTTC
CASGLGREETQYF
>TRBJ2-1|TRBV5-5|many|.
TGTGCCAGCAGCTTGCGGGGGCGCCCTCAGGACAATGAGCAGTTCTTC
CASSLRGRPQDNEQFF
>TRBJ1-1|TRBV9|few|TRBD1
TGTGCCAGCAGCGCTAACAGGGGAGAGGTTGAAGCTTTCTTT
CASSANRGEVEAFF
>TRBJ1-1|TRBV5-1|.|.
TGCGCCAGCAGCTGGAACAGCTTGAACACTGAAGCTTTCTTT
CASSWNSLNTEAFF
>TRBJ1-2|TRBV7-9|many|TRBD1
TGTGCCAGCAGCCCAAGACAGGGGGCGTATGGCTACACCTTC
CASSPRQGAYGYTF
>TRBJ2-1|TRBV11-3|.|TRBD1
TGTGCCAGCAGCTTAGGACAGGGAAGGAATGAGCAGTTCTTC
CASSLGQGRNEQFF
>TRBJ1-2|TRBV11-1|.|TRBD1
TGTGCCAGCACCCGAGTGACAGGGGGGAGTGGCTACACCTTC
CASTRVTGGSGYTF
>TRBJ2-2|TRBV24-1|many|.
TGTGCCACCAGTGATATCGGGACGGGCACCGGGGAGCTGTTTTTT
CATSDIGTGTGELFF